The 28 T cell receptor beta chains listed next were all sequenced from one sample in a study of blood T cell repertoires in COVID-19. TCRdb's table, derived via immunoSEQ multiplex PCR, lists solely in-frame clones and lacks some. The sample includes about 200,000 clones, 83% of them seen just once. The specimen was PBMCs or T cells enriched from blood (not recorded which). The receptors come from a woman in her fifties or sixties who had been exposed to COVID-19.

The chain carries TRBV11-2 and TRBJ1-2; D ambiguous. The germline V gene encodes CDR1 SGHAT and CDR2 FQNNGV. The CDR3 has 15 amino acids. Trimming stripped 0 bases from V and 4 bases from J, with 12 bases between. The CDR3 coding sequence is TGTGCCAGCAGCTTAGATCGGCAGGCGACCTATGGCTACACCTTC. Translated, it gives CASSLDRQATYGYTF.

The chain carries TRBV2 and TRBJ1-1, with a tentative D call TRBD1 (6 bases). V lost 4 bases to trimming and J lost 3 bases, with 12 bases between them. Germline assignment: CDR1 SNHLY and CDR2 FYNNEI. The CDR3 length is 14 residues. This CDR3 reads CASSVETGHTEAFF. CDR3 DNA: TGTGCCAGCAGTGTCGAGACAGGCCACACTGAAGCTTTCTTT.

V is TRBV5-1 and J is TRBJ1-1; no clear D. The CDR3 sequence is 14 residues long. Germline V CDR1 and CDR2: SGHRS, YFSETQ. V was trimmed by 0 bases and J by 1 base, leaving 7 bases between them. CDR3 residues: CASSLAGANTEAFF. The CDR3 coding sequence is TGCGCCAGCAGCTTGGCCGGTGCGAACACTGAAGCTTTCTTT.

The gene calls are TRBV29-1 and TRBJ2-7, with unresolved D. V gave up 1 base and J gave up 0 bases, with 10 bases separating them. Germline values: CDR1 SQVTM, CDR2 ANQGSEA. CDR3 size: 14 residues. The CDR3 reads CSVEGPGTSYEQYF. In DNA, the CDR3 is TGCAGCGTTGAAGGTCCGGGTACCTCCTACGAGCAGTACTTC.

This chain joins TRBV28 and TRBJ1-1; D possibly corresponds to TRBD1 (5 bases). Germline V CDR1 and CDR2: MDHEN, SYDVKM. The CDR3 loop spans 13 amino acids. V dropped 3 bases and J dropped 2 bases, with 7 bases sitting between them. CDR3 in amino acids: CASSLTANTEAFF. The DNA for the CDR3 is TGTGCCAGCAGTTTGACAGCTAACACTGAAGCTTTCTTT.

This clone was picked up a small number of times. This chain links TRBV6-1 with TRBJ1-1, with 8 bases fitting TRBD1. The trim removed 1 base at V and 11 bases at J, leaving 12 bases unmatched. Germline V lookup: CDR1 MNHNS, CDR2 SASEGT. There are 15 residues in the CDR3. CDR3 loop: CASSEVGRGQRAAFF. DNA of the CDR3: TGTGCCAGCAGTGAAGTAGGCAGGGGGCAAAGGGCCGCTTTCTTT.

As to this clone: The junction and the germline gene differ at one end; a read error may be behind it. V usage is TRBV9 and J usage is TRBJ1-1; D possibly corresponds to TRBD1 (5 bases). Germline loops: CDR1 SGDLS, CDR2 YYNGEE. This CDR3 is built from 13 residues. In DNA form, the CDR3 reads TGTGCCAGCGGCGTGGGGGGGAACACTGAAGCTTTCTTT. It encodes CASGVGGNTEAFF.

This clone has a single count. The chain employs TRBV2 and TRBJ2-2; 7 positions agree with TRBD1. The CDR3 has 14 amino acids. CDR1 is SNHLY and CDR2 is FYNNEI in the germline V gene. J was trimmed by 0 bases and V by 8 bases; bases with no gene match: 3. CDR3 bases: TGTGCCAGCGGTAGGGGGCCGAACACCGGGGAGCTGTTTTTT. It specifies CASGRGPNTGELFF.

This clone showed up just a few times. The chain uses TRBV5-1 and TRBJ2-2, with 8 bases identical to TRBD1. The CDR3 has 17 residues. Germline CDR1 is SGHRS and CDR2 is YFSETQ. V was clipped by 4 bases and J by 0 bases; unmatched bases: 8. The CDR3 here is CASSVDRGRANTGELFF. The CDR3 DNA sequence: TGCGCCAGCAGCGTTGACAGGGGCAGGGCGAACACCGGGGAGCTGTTTTTT.

The gene calls are TRBV13 and TRBJ1-3, with D maybe TRBD1 (5 bases). Germline loops: CDR1 PRHDT, CDR2 FYEKMQ (reference sequence). V was cut by 2 bases and J by 3 bases, with 17 bases left in between. The CDR3 has 17 residues. The CDR3 nucleotides are TGTGCCAGCAGCTTACTGGCTGGGGGAGGTGGTGGAAACACCATATATTTT. Protein product: CASSLLAGGGGGNTIYF.

This CDR3 reads CASSAGTGVLEQYF. Here the CDR3 DNA reads TGTGCCAGCAGCGCCGGGACAGGGGTTCTCGAGCAGTACTTC. J is TRBJ2-7 and V is TRBV5-5, with 10 bases lining up with TRBD1. The CDR3 consists of 14 residues. V lost 4 bases, J lost 6 bases, and 7 bases stayed unmatched. Germline V lookup: CDR1 SGHKS, CDR2 YYEKEE (reference sequence).

The chain employs TRBV18 and TRBJ2-1, with 10 bases that match TRBD1. Germline CDR1 is KGHSH and CDR2 is LQKENI. With V trimmed by 5 bases and J by 9 bases, 4 bases remained unmatched. The CDR3 spans 13 residues. CDR3 residues: CASSSTGGREQFF. The CDR3 DNA sequence: TGTGCCAGCTCATCGACAGGGGGCCGTGAGCAGTTCTTC.

The chain has TRBV5-4 and TRBJ2-7; D is unclear. The germline gives CDR1 SGHNT, CDR2 YYREEE (reference sequence). The CDR3 totals 12 residues. Trimming left V 4 bases short and J 0 bases short, with 5 bases between. The CDR3 sequence: CASSKSSYEQYF. The CDR3, as DNA: TGTGCCAGCAGCAAGAGCTCCTACGAGCAGTACTTC.

The chain has TRBV15 and TRBJ2-4, with 7 bases fitting TRBD2. CDR3 length equals 14 residues. The J segment lost 8 bases and the V segment lost 3 bases, leaving 7 bases of the junction unmatched. CDR1 and CDR2 from the germline V gene are LNHNV and YYDKDF (reference sequence). CDR3 loop: CATSSGNGGDIQYF. CDR3 DNA: TGTGCCACCAGCAGTGGAAATGGGGGGGACATTCAGTACTTC.

V is TRBV6-6 and J is TRBJ1-1; the D gene is possibly TRBD1 (5 bases). This CDR3 has 12 amino acids. V was trimmed by 6 bases and J by 4 bases, leaving 9 bases between them. The germline gives CDR1 MNHNY, CDR2 SVGAGI (reference sequence). The CDR3 region is CASRGPGTEAFF. CDR3 sequence (DNA): TGTGCCAGCAGGGGGCCGGGCACTGAAGCTTTCTTT.

The chain has TRBV27 and TRBJ1-5; D call uncertain. The CDR3 has 12 amino acids. Trimming shortened V by 3 bases and J by 8 bases, and 8 bases separated the two germline ends. Germline V lookup: CDR1 MNHEY, CDR2 SMNVEV (reference sequence). The CDR3 spells CASSFPGKPQHF. Here the CDR3 DNA reads TGTGCCAGCAGTTTTCCGGGAAAGCCCCAGCATTTT.

J is TRBJ1-1 and V is TRBV9; D not resolved. V shed 0 bases and J shed 5 bases, with 8 bases lying between them. Looked up from germline, CDR1 is SGDLS and CDR2 is YYNGEE. The CDR3 runs to 13 residues. The CDR3 reads CASSVGPDTEAFF. The CDR3 region has the DNA TGTGCCAGCAGCGTAGGGCCCGATACTGAAGCTTTCTTT.

The chain combines TRBV3-1 (or the pseudogene TRBV3-2) with TRBJ1-6; 9 nucleotides match TRBD1. With V trimmed by 5 bases and J by 11 bases, 19 bases remained unmatched. Germline V gene data show CDR1 as LGHDT and CDR2 as YNNKEL (reference sequence). The CDR3 consists of 18 residues. This CDR3 is CASSVMQGRGQGRPPLHF. The CDR3 DNA reads as TGTGCCAGCAGCGTGATGCAAGGGAGGGGACAGGGACGTCCACCCCTCCACTTT.

The rearrangement links TRBV19 to TRBJ1-1; no reliable D call. Germline V lookup: CDR1 LNHDA, CDR2 SQIVND (reference sequence). V was trimmed by 6 bases and J by 5 bases, leaving 10 bases between them. The CDR3 covers 12 residues. The CDR3 reads CASSLRETEAFF. CDR3 bases: TGTGCCAGTAGCCTAAGGGAGACTGAAGCTTTCTTT.

CDR3 sequence: CASSPAGTGTDTQYF. DNA of the CDR3: TGTGCCAGTAGTCCCGCGGGGACAGGCACAGATACGCAGTATTTT. This chain links TRBV19 with TRBJ2-3, with D tentatively TRBD1 (7 bases). Germline assignment: CDR1 LNHDA and CDR2 SQIVND (reference sequence). Trimming removed 5 bases at V and 1 base at J, with 13 bases between. The CDR3 length is 15 residues. The full variable domain, rest sourced from reference TRBV19 and TRBJ2-3, is DGGITQSPKYLFRKEGQNVTLSCEQNLNHDAMYWYRQDPGQGLRLIYYSQIVNDFQKGDIAEGYSVSREKKESFPLTVTSAQKNPTAFYLCASSPAGTGTDTQYFGPGTRLTVL.

V is TRBV5-1 and J is TRBJ1-2; 8 nucleotides align to TRBD1. The J segment lost 8 bases and the V segment lost 5 bases, leaving 11 bases of the junction unmatched. Per the germline V gene, CDR1 is SGHRS and CDR2 is YFSETQ. There are 14 residues in the CDR3. The CDR3 DNA follows: TGCGCCAGCAGGGGGACAGGAGGTTGGGACGGCTACACCTTC. As protein: CASRGTGGWDGYTF. The complete variable domain, with remaining parts taken from reference TRBV5-1 and TRBJ1-2, reads KAGVTQTPRYLIKTRGQQVTLSCSPISGHRSVSWYQQTPGQGLQFLFEYFSETQRNKGNFPGRFSGRQFSNSRSEMNVSTLELGDSALYLCASRGTGGWDGYTFGSGTRLTVV.

The chain uses TRBV3-1 (or the pseudogene TRBV3-2) and TRBJ1-1; D is unclear. This CDR3 has 16 amino acids. V gave up 0 bases and J gave up 0 bases, with 11 bases separating them. Per germline, CDR1 LGHDT and CDR2 YNNKEL (reference sequence). CDR3 in DNA: TGTGCCAGCAGCCAAGACCAAGGGAGGGTGAACACTGAAGCTTTCTTT. Translation gives CASSQDQGRVNTEAFF.

This clone was detected only once. V and J are TRBV28 and TRBJ2-1; D perhaps matches TRBD2 (5 bases). V gave up 4 bases and J gave up 10 bases, with 11 bases separating them. The V gene's germline CDR1 is MDHEN and CDR2 SYDVKM. CDR3 length: 12 residues. The CDR3 region has the DNA TGTGCCAGCAGTTCCTACCGGGAAGAGCAGTTCTTC. It yields the protein CASSSYREEQFF.

V gene TRBV5-1 combines with J gene TRBJ2-5, with 9 bases aligning to TRBD1. The junction had 6 bases not matched to a gene; V was cut back by 4 bases and J by 5 bases. Looked up from germline, CDR1 is SGHRS and CDR2 is YFSETQ. The CDR3 is 14 residues long. Here the CDR3 reads CASSITGGEETQYF. In DNA form, the CDR3 reads TGCGCCAGCAGCATCACAGGGGGCGAGGAGACCCAGTACTTC.

The chain joins TRBV5-6 to TRBJ1-1, with D perhaps TRBD1 (6 bases). The CDR3 loop spans 13 amino acids. V lost 2 bases, J lost 11 bases, and 16 bases lay in between. From germline, CDR1 is SGHDT and CDR2 YYEEEE. The CDR3 protein is CASSLTGTKGAFF. CDR3 DNA: TGTGCCAGCAGCTTAACCGGGACAAAGGGGGCTTTCTTT. The whole variable domain, filled in from reference TRBV5-6 and TRBJ1-1, reads DAGVTQSPTHLIKTRGQQVTLRCSPKSGHDTVSWYQQALGQGPQFIFQYYEEEERQRGNFPDRFSGHQFPNYSSELNVNALLLGDSALYLCASSLTGTKGAFFGQGTRLTVV.

This sequence joins TRBV28 and TRBJ1-6, with D unresolved. Germline V gene sequence: CDR1 MDHEN, CDR2 SYDVKM. Trimming removed 3 bases at V and 0 bases at J, with 6 bases between. The CDR3 sequence is 15 residues long. CDR3 sequence reads: CASSFRSSYNSPLHF. The CDR3 DNA sequence: TGTGCCAGCAGTTTTCGGAGCTCCTATAATTCACCCCTCCACTTT.

The chain uses TRBV6-1 and TRBJ2-7; D ambiguous. CDR1 is MNHNS and CDR2 is SASEGT in the germline V gene. V shed 0 bases and J shed 4 bases, with 4 bases lying between them. CDR3 size: 12 residues. CDR3 nucleotide sequence: TGTGCCAGCAGTGAAGCCCCTTACGAGCAGTACTTC. Amino acid sequence: CASSEAPYEQYF.

The V call is TRBV7-3, the J call TRBJ2-3, with 8 bases aligning to TRBD2. The CDR3 spans 16 residues. V lost 6 bases and J lost 2; bases outside the gene matches: 10. Per the germline V gene, CDR1 is SGHTA and CDR2 is FQGTGA. The chain's CDR3 is CASSNPGGPHTDTQYF. The CDR3 nucleotides are TGTGCCAGCAGTAACCCGGGGGGGCCCCACACAGATACGCAGTATTTT. The full variable domain, completed using reference TRBV7-3 and TRBJ2-3, is GAGVSQTPSNKVTEKGKYVELRCDPISGHTALYWYRQSLGQGPEFLIYFQGTGAADDSGLPNDRFFAVRPEGSVSTLKIQRTERGDSAVYLCASSNPGGPHTDTQYFGPGTRLTVL.